Here is one TCR beta chain with its context. The source of the sample is a study of blood T cell repertoires in COVID-19. The data were produced by immunoSEQ multiplex PCR, yet TCRdb's version contains in-frame clones alone and is incomplete. The sample yields under 200,000 clones, 80% to 85% seen once. This clonotype was obtained from a woman in her 30s with acute or convalescent COVID-19. The sample was peripheral blood.

This CDR3 is CASRISGGASTDTQYF. CDR3 DNA: TGTGCCAGTAGGATTTCGGGGGGAGCTAGCACAGATACGCAGTATTTT. The J gene is TRBJ2-3, the V gene TRBV19, with TRBD2 matching 7 bases. The CDR3 contains 16 residues. From germline, CDR1 is LNHDA and CDR2 SQIVND (reference sequence). Trimming removed 6 bases from V and 0 bases from J; junction bases left unmatched: 9.